This T cell receptor (beta chain) originates from a study of shared clonotypes between healthy human individuals. Assay execution proceeded at the deep level. TCRdb keeps only in-frame clones here, not all; method: immunoSEQ multiplex PCR. This table holds over 800,000 clones, 90% to 95% found once. The V gene's germline CDR1 is SGHAT and CDR2 FQNNGV. V was clipped by 1 base and J by 2 bases; unmatched bases: 4. The CDR3 length is 16 residues. Naive CD8 cells lacked CD45RO, underwent positive selection for CCR7 and left out terminally differentiated effector memory CD45RA+ cells. Donors included only healthy HIV-negative adults lacking recent acute infections or vaccinations.

Input material: naive CD8+ T cells sorted from blood. The chain combines TRBV11-2 with TRBJ2-1; 8 bases align to TRBD1. The source of this sequence is a man aged 25 to 45 in good health. The CDR3 nucleotides read TGTGCCAGCAGCTTAGGTAGGACAGGGACCTACAATGAGCAGTTCTTC. Its translation is CASSLGRTGTYNEQFF.